This entry lists 7 T cell receptor beta chains sequenced from one sample in a study of technical replicates of blood from a few donors. Data came from immunoSEQ multiplex PCR; TCRdb stores just in-frame clones and leaves some out. This sample carries roughly 60,000 clones, around nine tenths of them seen once, and the ten largest clones take 4.5% to 6.5%. The specimen sequenced was PBMCs. Source of these receptors: a human donor in good health. Some clones in this sample may be carry-over from other donors' samples.

V and J are TRBV4-1 and TRBJ1-1; 7 nucleotides align to TRBD1. Germline CDR1 is MGHRA and CDR2 is YSYEKL. The CDR3 loop spans 14 amino acids. The V segment lost 5 bases and the J segment 5 bases; nucleotides outside the gene matches: 8. In DNA, the CDR3 is TGCGCCAGCAGCTCCCCAAGGGGGCAAACTGAAGCTTTCTTT. This gives the protein CASSSPRGQTEAFF.

The rearrangement joins TRBV21-1 to TRBJ1-1; the table calls TRBD1, which could not be checked here. TRBV21-1 constitutes a pseudogene. This CDR3 is 14 amino acids long. The CDR3 bases are TGTGCCAGCAGCAAATCAGAAGTGAACACTGAAGCTTTCTTT. Translation: CASSKSEVNTEAFF.

This chain uses TRBV5-1 with TRBJ2-5; D possibly corresponds to TRBD2 (6 bases). The CDR3 sequence is 13 residues long. In germline, CDR1 is SGHRS, CDR2 YFSETQ. Trimming pared 3 bases from V and 5 bases from J, leaving 11 bases between. In DNA, the CDR3 is TGCGCCAGCAGCTCGGAGGGGCATGAGACCCAGTACTTC. Its translation: CASSSEGHETQYF.

This chain links TRBV18 with TRBJ2-2; TRBD2 might be the D (5 bases). From germline, CDR1 is KGHSH and CDR2 LQKENI. The V end was cut by 4 bases, the J end by 3 bases, with 18 bases between. The CDR3 extends over 17 amino acids. The CDR3 here is CASSRGRRPADTGELFF. CDR3 bases: TGTGCCAGCTCACGGGGTCGGAGGCCCGCGGACACCGGGGAGCTGTTTTTT.

The chain recombines TRBV5-6 with TRBJ1-5, with D tentatively TRBD1 (5 bases). The CDR3 spans 14 residues. V was pared by 0 bases and J by 3 bases, with 7 bases between. Germline V lookup: CDR1 SGHDT, CDR2 YYEEEE. CDR3 nucleotide sequence: TGTGCCAGCAGCTTGGCAGGGTACAATCAGCCCCAGCATTTT. Its protein product is CASSLAGYNQPQHF.

This chain links TRBV7-9 with TRBJ2-2; maybe TRBD2 (6 bases). Germline CDR1 reads SEHNR; CDR2 reads FQNEAQ (reference sequence). The germline V and J ends were trimmed by 1 base and 4 bases, with 10 bases remaining between them. This CDR3 contains 15 residues. Here the CDR3 DNA reads TGTGCCAGCAGCTTAGAGTCGGGGGTCACCGGGGAGCTGTTTTTT. As protein: CASSLESGVTGELFF.

CDR3 region: CASSLERGGTGELFF. CDR3 in DNA: TGTGCCAGCAGTTTGGAGCGGGGGGGCACCGGGGAGCTGTTTTTT. This chain links TRBV7-6 with TRBJ2-2; 10 bases map to TRBD2. This CDR3 has 15 amino acids. The V and J ends lost 6 bases and 4 bases, in that order; junction bases with no gene match: 5. CDR1 is SGHVS and CDR2 is FNYEAQ in the germline V gene.